This TCR beta chain emerged from a study of siplizumab effects on memory and regulatory T cells. Overall study results and limits: A major contribution to the alloresponse seemed to be made by naive T cells, which seemed more diverse than memory cells. Relative to controls at around 29%, mappable alloreactive CD4+ clones exhibited a mean Treg-derived proportion of under 75% with siplizumab. Siplizumab significantly lowered the alloreactive sequences that could be traced to unstimulated CD4+ memory cells. Naive-or-memory phenotypes were unassignable for roughly 80-97% of proliferating CD4+ or CD8+ clones.

CDR1 is MNHNS, CDR2 SASEGT, per germline. The ends were cut back, 7 bases at V and 1 base at J, with 10 bases in the middle. The length of the CDR3 is 13 residues. Assay used: immunoSEQ multiplex PCR; TCRdb lists only in-frame clones, some missing. This sample carries over 100,000 clones, 85% to 95% of them seen once, and the ten largest clones take over 0.15%. Turning to this clone: No antigen is known for it.

Source material: non-Treg CD4+ T cells sorted from blood. The V and J genes are TRBV6-1 and TRBJ1-1; D possibly corresponds to TRBD1 (5 bases). This clonotype was sampled from a human donor in good health. Written as DNA, the CDR3 is TGTGCCAGCAAACGGGGCAGGAACACTGAAGCTTTCTTT. It yields the protein CASKRGRNTEAFF.